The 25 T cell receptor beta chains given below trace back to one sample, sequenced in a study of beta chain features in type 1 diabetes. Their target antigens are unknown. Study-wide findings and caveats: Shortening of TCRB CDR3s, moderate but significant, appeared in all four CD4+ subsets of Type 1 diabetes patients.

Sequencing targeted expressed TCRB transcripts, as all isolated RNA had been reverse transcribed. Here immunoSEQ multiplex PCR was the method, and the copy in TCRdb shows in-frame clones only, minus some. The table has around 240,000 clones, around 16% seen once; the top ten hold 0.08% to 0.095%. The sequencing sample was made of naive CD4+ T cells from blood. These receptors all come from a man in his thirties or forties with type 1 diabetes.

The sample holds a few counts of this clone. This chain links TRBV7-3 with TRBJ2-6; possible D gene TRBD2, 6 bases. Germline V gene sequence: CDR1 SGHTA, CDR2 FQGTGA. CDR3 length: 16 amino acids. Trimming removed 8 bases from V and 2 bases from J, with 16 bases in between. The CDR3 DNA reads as TGTGCCAGCTCCCCCTTTGGGGGGACTGGGGCCAACGTCCTGACTTTC. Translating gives CASSPFGGTGANVLTF.

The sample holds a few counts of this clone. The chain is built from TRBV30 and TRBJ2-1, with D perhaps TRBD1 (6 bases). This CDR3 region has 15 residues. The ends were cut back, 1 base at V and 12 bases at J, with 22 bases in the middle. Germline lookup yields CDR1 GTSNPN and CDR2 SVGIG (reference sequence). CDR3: CAWSAQWTAPRGQFF. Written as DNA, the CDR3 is TGTGCCTGGAGTGCCCAATGGACAGCTCCCCGAGGGCAGTTCTTC.

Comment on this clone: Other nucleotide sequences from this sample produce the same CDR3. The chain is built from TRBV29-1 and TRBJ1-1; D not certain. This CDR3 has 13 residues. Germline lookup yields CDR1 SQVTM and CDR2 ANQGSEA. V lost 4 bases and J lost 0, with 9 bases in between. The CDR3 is CSVVRPLNTEAFF. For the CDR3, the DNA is TGCAGCGTTGTTAGGCCCTTGAACACTGAAGCTTTCTTT.

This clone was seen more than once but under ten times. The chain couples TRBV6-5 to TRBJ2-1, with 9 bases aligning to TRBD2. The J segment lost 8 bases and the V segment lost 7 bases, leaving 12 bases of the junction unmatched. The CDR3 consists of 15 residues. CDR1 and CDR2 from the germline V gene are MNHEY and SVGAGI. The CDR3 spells CASKAGGLGSDEQFF. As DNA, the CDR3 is TGTGCCAGCAAAGCGGGAGGCCTGGGCAGCGATGAGCAGTTCTTC.

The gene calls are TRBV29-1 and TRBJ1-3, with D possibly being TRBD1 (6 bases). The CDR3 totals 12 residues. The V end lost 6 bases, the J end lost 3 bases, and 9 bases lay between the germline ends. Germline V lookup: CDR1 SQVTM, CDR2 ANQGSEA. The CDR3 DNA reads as TGCAGCGTAGGGACACGTGGAAACACCATATATTTT. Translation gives CSVGTRGNTIYF.

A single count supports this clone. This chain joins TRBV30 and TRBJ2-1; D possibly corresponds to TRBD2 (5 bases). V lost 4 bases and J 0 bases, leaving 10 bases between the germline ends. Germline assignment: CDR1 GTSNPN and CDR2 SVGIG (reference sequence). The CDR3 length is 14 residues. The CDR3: CAWTAANSYNEQFF. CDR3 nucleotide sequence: TGTGCCTGGACAGCGGCCAACTCCTACAATGAGCAGTTCTTC.

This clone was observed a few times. The CDR3 region is CAWSIGQQETQYF. Written as DNA, the CDR3 is TGTGCCTGGAGTATCGGACAGCAAGAGACCCAGTACTTC. The chain uses TRBV30 and TRBJ2-5; D is possibly TRBD1 (6 bases). The CDR3 is 13 residues long. Germline CDR1 is GTSNPN and CDR2 is SVGIG (reference sequence). Trimming stripped 2 bases from V and 2 bases from J, with 9 bases between. The entire variable domain, with the rest obtained from reference TRBV30 and TRBJ2-5, is as follows: SQTIHQWPATLVQPVGSPLSLECTVEGTSNPNLYWYRQAAGRGLQLLFYSVGIGQISSEVPQNLSASRPQDRQFILSSKKLLLSDSGFYLCAWSIGQQETQYFGPGTRLLVL.

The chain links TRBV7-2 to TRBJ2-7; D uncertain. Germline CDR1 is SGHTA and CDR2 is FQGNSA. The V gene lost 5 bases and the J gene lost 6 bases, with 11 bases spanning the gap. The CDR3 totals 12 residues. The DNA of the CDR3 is TGTGCCAGCAGCCGGAACTCGGGCGAGCAGTACTTC. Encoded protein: CASSRNSGEQYF.

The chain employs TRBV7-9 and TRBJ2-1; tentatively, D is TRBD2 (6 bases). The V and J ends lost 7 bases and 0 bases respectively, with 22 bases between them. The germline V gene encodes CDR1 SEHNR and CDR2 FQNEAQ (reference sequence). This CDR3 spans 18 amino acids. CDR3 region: CASTKTPLAPSSYNEQFF. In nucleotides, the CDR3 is TGTGCCAGCACCAAGACACCCCTAGCGCCGAGCTCCTACAATGAGCAGTTCTTC.

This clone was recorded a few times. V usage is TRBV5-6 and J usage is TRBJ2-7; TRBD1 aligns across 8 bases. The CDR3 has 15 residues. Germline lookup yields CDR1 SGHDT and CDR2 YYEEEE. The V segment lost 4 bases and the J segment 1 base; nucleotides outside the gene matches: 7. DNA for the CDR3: TGTGCCAGCAGCATACCCGGGACAGGATCCTACGAGCAGTACTTC. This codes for CASSIPGTGSYEQYF.

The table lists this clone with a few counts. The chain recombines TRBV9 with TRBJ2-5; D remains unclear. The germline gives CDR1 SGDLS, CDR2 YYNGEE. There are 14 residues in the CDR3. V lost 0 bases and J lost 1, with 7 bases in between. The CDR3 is CASSVGLAQETQYF. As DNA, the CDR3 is TGTGCCAGCAGCGTAGGACTTGCCCAAGAGACCCAGTACTTC.

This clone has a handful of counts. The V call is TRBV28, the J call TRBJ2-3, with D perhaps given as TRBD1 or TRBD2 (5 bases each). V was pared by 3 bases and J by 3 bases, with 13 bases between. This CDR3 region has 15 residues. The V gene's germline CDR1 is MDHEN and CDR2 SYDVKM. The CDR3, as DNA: TGTGCCAGCAGTTTTAGGGCCAGGGAGACAGATACGCAGTATTTT. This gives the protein CASSFRARETDTQYF.

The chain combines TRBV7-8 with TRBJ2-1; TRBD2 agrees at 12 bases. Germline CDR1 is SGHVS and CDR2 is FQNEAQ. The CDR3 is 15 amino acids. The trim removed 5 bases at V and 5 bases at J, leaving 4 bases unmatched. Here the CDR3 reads CASSGGLAGNNEQFF. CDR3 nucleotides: TGTGCCAGCAGCGGAGGACTAGCGGGAAACAATGAGCAGTTCTTC.

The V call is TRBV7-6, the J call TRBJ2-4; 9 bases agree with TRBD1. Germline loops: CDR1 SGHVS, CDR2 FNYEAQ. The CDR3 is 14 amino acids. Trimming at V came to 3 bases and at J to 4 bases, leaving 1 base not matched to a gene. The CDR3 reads CASSFGTGKNIQYF. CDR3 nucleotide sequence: TGTGCCAGCAGCTTTGGGACAGGGAAAAACATTCAGTACTTC.

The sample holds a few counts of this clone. CDR3 DNA sequence: TGCAGCATCCCCGGGGACTATATTTACAATGAGCAGTTCTTC. Its protein is CSIPGDYIYNEQFF. The chain joins TRBV29-1 to TRBJ2-1, with TRBD2 matching over 7 bases. Germline-derived CDR1 and CDR2 are SQVTM and ANQGSEA. The trim removed 8 bases at V and 4 bases at J, leaving 11 bases unmatched. The CDR3 length is 14 residues.

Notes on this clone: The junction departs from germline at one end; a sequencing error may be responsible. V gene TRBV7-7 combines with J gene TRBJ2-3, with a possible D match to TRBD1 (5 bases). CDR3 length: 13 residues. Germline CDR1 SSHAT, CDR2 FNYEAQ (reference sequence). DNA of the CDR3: TGTGCTAGCAGTCCCAGGGCAACAGATACGCAGTATTTT. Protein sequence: CASSPRATDTQYF. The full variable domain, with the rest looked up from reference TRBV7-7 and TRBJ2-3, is GAGVSQSPRYKVTKRGQDVTLRCDPISSHATLYWYQQALGQGPEFLTYFNYEAQPDKSGLPSDRFSAERPEGSISTLTIQRTEQRDSAMYRCASSPRATDTQYFGPGTRLTVL.

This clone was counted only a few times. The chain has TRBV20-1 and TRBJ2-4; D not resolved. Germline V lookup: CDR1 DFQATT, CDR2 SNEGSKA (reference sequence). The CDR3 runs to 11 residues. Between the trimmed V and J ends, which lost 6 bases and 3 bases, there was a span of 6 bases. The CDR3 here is CSAPDKNIQYF. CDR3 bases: TGCAGTGCCCCGGACAAAAACATTCAGTACTTC.

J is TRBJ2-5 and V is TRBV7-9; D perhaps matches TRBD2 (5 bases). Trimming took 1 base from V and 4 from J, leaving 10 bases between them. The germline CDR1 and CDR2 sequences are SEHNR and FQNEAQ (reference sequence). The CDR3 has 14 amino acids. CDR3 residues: CASSLVLARETQYF. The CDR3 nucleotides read TGTGCCAGCAGCTTAGTCCTAGCTAGAGAGACCCAGTACTTC. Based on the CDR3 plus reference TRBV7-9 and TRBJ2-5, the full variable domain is DTGVSQNPRHKITKRGQNVTFRCDPISEHNRLYWYRQTLGQGPEFLTYFQNEAQLEKSRLLSDRFSAERPKGSFSTLEIQRTEQGDSAMYLCASSLVLARETQYFGPGTRLLVL.

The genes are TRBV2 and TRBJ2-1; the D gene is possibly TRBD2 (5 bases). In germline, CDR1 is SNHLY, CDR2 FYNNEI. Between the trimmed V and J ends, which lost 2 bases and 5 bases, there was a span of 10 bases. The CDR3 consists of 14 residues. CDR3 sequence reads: CASSERAGNNEQFF. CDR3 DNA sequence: TGTGCCAGCAGTGAAAGGGCCGGGAACAATGAGCAGTTCTTC.

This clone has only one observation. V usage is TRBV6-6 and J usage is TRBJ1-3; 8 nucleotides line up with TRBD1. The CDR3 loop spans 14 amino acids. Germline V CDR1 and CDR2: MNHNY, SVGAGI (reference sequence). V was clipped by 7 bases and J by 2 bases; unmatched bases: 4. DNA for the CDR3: TGTGCCAGCAACTTACAGGGGGCTGGAAACACCATATATTTT. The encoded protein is CASNLQGAGNTIYF.

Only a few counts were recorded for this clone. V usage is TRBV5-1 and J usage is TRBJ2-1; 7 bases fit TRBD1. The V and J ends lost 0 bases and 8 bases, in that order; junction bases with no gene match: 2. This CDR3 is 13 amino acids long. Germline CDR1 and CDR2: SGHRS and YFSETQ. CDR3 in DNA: TGCGCCAGCAGCTTGGCCACAGGGGATGAGCAGTTCTTC. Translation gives CASSLATGDEQFF.

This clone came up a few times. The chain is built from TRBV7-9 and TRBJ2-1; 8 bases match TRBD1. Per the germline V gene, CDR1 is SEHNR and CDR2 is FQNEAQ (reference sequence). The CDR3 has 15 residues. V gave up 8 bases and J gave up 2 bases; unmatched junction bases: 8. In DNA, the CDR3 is TGTGCCAGCTCCGACGGGACAGGCACCTACAATGAGCAGTTCTTC. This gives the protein CASSDGTGTYNEQFF.

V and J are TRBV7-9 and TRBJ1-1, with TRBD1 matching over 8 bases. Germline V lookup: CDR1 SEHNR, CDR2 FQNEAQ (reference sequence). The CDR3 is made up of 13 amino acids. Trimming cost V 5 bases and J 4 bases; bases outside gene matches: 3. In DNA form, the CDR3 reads TGTGCCAGCAGCACACAGGGGGGCACTGAAGCTTTCTTT. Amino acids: CASSTQGGTEAFF. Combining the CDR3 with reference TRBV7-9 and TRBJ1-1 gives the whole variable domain DTGVSQNPRHKITKRGQNVTFRCDPISEHNRLYWYRQTLGQGPEFLTYFQNEAQLEKSRLLSDRFSAERPKGSFSTLEIQRTEQGDSAMYLCASSTQGGTEAFFGQGTRLTVV.

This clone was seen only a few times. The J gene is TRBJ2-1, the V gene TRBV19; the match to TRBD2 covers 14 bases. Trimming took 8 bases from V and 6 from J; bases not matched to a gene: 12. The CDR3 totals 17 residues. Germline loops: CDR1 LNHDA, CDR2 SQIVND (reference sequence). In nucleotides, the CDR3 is TGTGCCAGTTCCCGACCGGGACTAGCGGGAGAATCCAATGAGCAGTTCTTC. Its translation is CASSRPGLAGESNEQFF.

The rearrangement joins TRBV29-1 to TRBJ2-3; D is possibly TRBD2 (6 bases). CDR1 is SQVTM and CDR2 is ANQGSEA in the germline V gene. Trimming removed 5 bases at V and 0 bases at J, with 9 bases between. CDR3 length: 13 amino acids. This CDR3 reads CSVWGESTDTQYF. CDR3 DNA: TGCAGCGTTTGGGGGGAGAGCACAGATACGCAGTATTTT.